This T cell receptor beta chain was recovered during a study of blood T cells in healthy people across ages. V lost 5 bases, J lost 5 bases, and 5 bases stayed unmatched. CDR3 length: 15 residues. Per germline, CDR1 SEHNR and CDR2 FQNEAQ (reference sequence). Next came a second PCR, run for about 6 to 12 cycles, which used a sample-barcoded 5' primer along with a J-beta primer mix. TCRdb fed the 5' RACE reads into MiXCR, producing one record per CDR3 protein. The sample shows 850,000 to 1,300,000 distinct CDR3 sequences, over 35% of them seen only once. The rearrangement joins TRBV7-9 to TRBJ2-3, with 12 nucleotides matching TRBD2. The sample was blood. This TCR was recovered from a woman aged 60-70 years in good health. This chain's CDR3 is CASSRTSGIIDTQYF. In DNA form, the CDR3 reads TGTGCCAGCAGCCGGACTAGCGGGATAATAGATACGCAGTATTTT.